What follows describes a single T cell receptor beta chain. This record comes from a study of control samples from healthy donors and cancer patients. Germline values: CDR1 SGHNT, CDR2 YENEEA. The V and J ends lost 1 base and 0 bases respectively, with 10 bases between them. The CDR3 runs 16 residues. Repertoires were generated with immunoSEQ multiplex PCR, while TCRdb's copy carries only in-frame clones and drops some. The profile covers roughly 160,000 clones, with 96% appearing a single time and 0.85% to 1.3% taken by the ten largest. This sequence originates from a woman aged 25 to 45 in good health. The source material was blood. The chain combines TRBV11-3 with TRBJ2-1, with D unclear. The CDR3 DNA sequence: TGTGCCAGCAGCTTAGGCCCCGGTCTCTCCTACAATGAGCAGTTCTTC. Its translation is CASSLGPGLSYNEQFF.